This T cell receptor beta chain was profiled in a study of T-cell reconstitution after alpha-beta-depleted transplantation in children. Construction of the TCRbeta library involved unique molecular identifiers. One entry per CDR3 protein, called by TCRdb with MiXCR from the PCR reads. The sample consists of some 240,000 distinct CDR3 sequences, about 9.6% of them appearing once. The clonotype originates from a human donor who donated a stem cell graft to a child with SCID. The material was PBMCs from the stem cell graft donor, obtained from the stem cell graft.

The CDR3 DNA reads as TGTGCCAGCAGCCCTCAGCGGGACATTCAGTACTTC. Amino acid sequence: CASSPQRDIQYF. This sequence joins TRBV11-2 and TRBJ2-4, with D possibly being TRBD2 (6 bases). From germline, CDR1 is SGHAT and CDR2 FQNNGV. Trimming left V 5 bases short and J 8 bases short, with 10 bases between. The CDR3 spans 12 residues.